This TCR beta chain came from a study of shared clonotypes between healthy human individuals. Background on the study: Each donor's CD8 memory used one plate, CD8 naive two, each CD4 subset three.

The repertoire was sequenced with immunoSEQ multiplex PCR; TCRdb's copy has only in-frame clones and lacks some. The sample lists some 2.1 million clones; 85% to 95% were seen once. Of note for this clone: Its antigen is currently unknown.

Study-wide results and caveats: Blood was the sole source, and tissue repertoires probably differ. It was observed that roughly 5% of naive CD4 clonotypes were shared across a handful of donors. Read depth was anticipated to influence clonotype sharing among donors.

It was CD45RO-negative cells, positively selected for CCR7, that made up naive CD8 cells, with terminally differentiated effector memory CD45RA+ cells excluded. This CDR3 contains 15 residues. V was pared by 4 bases and J by 5 bases, with 9 bases of the junction left unmatched. Germline V CDR1 and CDR2: MNHNY, SVGAGI (reference sequence). Sequencing was performed on naive CD8+ T cells sorted from blood. The chain carries TRBV6-6 and TRBJ2-7, with 9 bases that match TRBD1. This receptor was identified in a man younger than 35 in good health. The DNA of the CDR3 is TGTGCCAGCAGTTGGGACAGGGCTAATGTGGACGAGCAGTACTTC. Translating gives CASSWDRANVDEQYF.